A single sample gave rise to the 31 T cell receptor beta chains below, sequenced in a study of T cells expressing NK-cell markers. TCRdb reworked the 5' RACE reads into one entry per CDR3 protein, no DNA. Its listing shows a few hundred thousand distinct CDR3 sequences. The sequenced material came from blood T cells: a sorted CD56 or NKG2C T cell subset, CD4+ or CD8+ T cells, or bulk PBMC T cells (not recorded which). These receptors were taken from a woman in her 50s in good health.

The CDR3 is CASSIRRGRLATNEKLFF. The chain couples TRBV19 to TRBJ1-4. CDR1 is LNHDA, CDR2 SQIVND, per germline (reference sequence). The CDR3 totals 18 residues. The complete variable domain, with remaining parts taken from reference TRBV19 and TRBJ1-4, reads DGGITQSPKYLFRKEGQNVTLSCEQNLNHDAMYWYRQDPGQGLRLIYYSQIVNDFQKGDIAEGYSVSREKKESFPLTVTSAQKNPTAFYLCASSIRRGRLATNEKLFFGSGTQLSVL.

The rearrangement links TRBV30 to TRBJ1-2. Germline V lookup: CDR1 GTSNPN, CDR2 SVGIG (reference sequence). The CDR3 spans 12 residues. CDR3 residues: CAWTANRYGYTF.

The chain is built from TRBV5-1 and TRBJ2-1; the D call from TCRdb, TRBD1, cannot be confirmed without DNA. The CDR3 consists of 13 residues. Germline V lookup: CDR1 SGHRS, CDR2 YFSETQ. The CDR3 spells CASTLDRGPEQFF.

V usage is TRBV12-3 or TRBV12-4 and J usage is TRBJ1-1. This CDR3 spans 13 amino acids. The CDR3 reads CASSLNGQAEAFF.

This chain's CDR3 is CASSKLLAGGPESYNEQFF. The chain recombines TRBV5-1 with TRBJ2-1; TCRdb gives TRBD2 as the D gene, but with no DNA this cannot be confirmed. The CDR3 sequence is 19 residues long. Germline V gives CDR1 SGHRS, CDR2 YFSETQ.

The chain employs TRBV7-8 and TRBJ2-1; the D call from TCRdb, TRBD2, cannot be confirmed without DNA. Germline V gene lookup returns CDR1 SGHVS and CDR2 FQNEAQ. The CDR3 has 17 residues. The chain's CDR3 is CASSLARREARYNEQFF.

The CDR3 sequence: CASGRADQDTQYF. The chain recombines TRBV5-1 with TRBJ2-3; TCRdb picks TRBD2, but there is no DNA to check that call. CDR1 is SGHRS and CDR2 is YFSETQ in the germline V gene. The CDR3 runs to 13 residues.

The V gene is TRBV12-3 or TRBV12-4, the J gene TRBJ1-1; with no DNA, the TCRdb D assignment of TRBD1 cannot be verified. The CDR3 is 16 residues long. The CDR3 reads CASSPGVWGKNTEAFF.

V gene TRBV9 combines with J gene TRBJ2-5; there is no DNA to check the TCRdb D call of TRBD1. CDR1 SGDLS and CDR2 YYNGEE come from the germline V gene. The CDR3 loop spans 16 amino acids. The CDR3 region is CASSVGRDRGQETQYF.

The J gene is TRBJ2-3, the V gene TRBV5-1; the D call of TRBD1 rests on TCRdb alone, since no DNA is present to check it. CDR3 length: 15 amino acids. Germline V gene sequence: CDR1 SGHRS, CDR2 YFSETQ. The CDR3 protein is CASSWMTGQGDTQYF.

This chain connects TRBV3-1 to TRBJ2-5; TCRdb names TRBD1, which stays unverified in the absence of DNA. Per germline, CDR1 LGHDT and CDR2 YNNKEL (reference sequence). This CDR3 is 15 amino acids long. This chain's CDR3 is CASSQDRDRVKTQYF.

V is TRBV3-1 and J is TRBJ2-2; lacking DNA, the TRBD2 call made by TCRdb goes unchecked. The germline V gene encodes CDR1 LGHDT and CDR2 YNNKEL (reference sequence). This CDR3 has 17 amino acids. The CDR3 sequence: CASSPTGTSGVRRELFF. The full variable domain, with the rest looked up from reference TRBV3-1 and TRBJ2-2, is DTAVSQTPKYLVTQMGNDKSIKCEQNLGHDTMYWYKQDSKKFLKIMFSYNNKELIINETVPNRFSPKSPDKAHLNLHINSLELGDSAVYFCASSPTGTSGVRRELFFGEGSRLTVL.

This sequence joins TRBV18 and TRBJ1-4. From germline, CDR1 is KGHSH and CDR2 LQKENI. The CDR3 sequence is 15 residues long. This CDR3 is CASSPGTVDNEKLFF.

The V call is TRBV28, the J call TRBJ2-1. Germline values: CDR1 MDHEN, CDR2 SYDVKM. The CDR3 totals 11 residues. The CDR3 reads CASSFANEQFF.

The chain recombines TRBV12-3 or TRBV12-4 with TRBJ2-7; TCRdb's D call of TRBD2 is untestable without DNA. CDR3 length: 15 residues. The CDR3 reads CASSLYLAGPREQYF.

The V call is TRBV30, the J call TRBJ2-7. The CDR3 covers 12 residues. Germline lookup yields CDR1 GTSNPN and CDR2 SVGIG (reference sequence). CDR3 amino acids: CAWGVQKMRKYF.

The chain couples TRBV11-3 to TRBJ2-3. CDR3 size: 12 residues. Germline V gene data show CDR1 as SGHNT and CDR2 as YENEEA. The CDR3 sequence: CASSFGEDTQYF.

V usage is TRBV15 and J usage is TRBJ1-5. The CDR3 spans 14 residues. CDR1 and CDR2 (germline): LNHNV, YYDKDF (reference sequence). This CDR3 is CATSRDPRVGSQHF.

This chain uses TRBV12-3 or TRBV12-4 with TRBJ2-4. This CDR3 contains 16 residues. The CDR3 region is CASSSPRQWIQNIQYF.

The chain combines TRBV5-1 with TRBJ2-1; TCRdb selects TRBD2, and the lack of DNA leaves this call unchecked. Germline CDR1 and CDR2: SGHRS and YFSETQ. This CDR3 spans 16 amino acids. CDR3 protein: CASSGNSGSPYNEQFF.

The chain links TRBV7-9 to TRBJ1-2; TCRdb reports TRBD1, a call that lacks DNA to check it against. CDR3 length: 15 amino acids. Germline V lookup: CDR1 SEHNR, CDR2 FQNEAQ (reference sequence). The CDR3 sequence: CASSLAGQAYYGYTF.

CDR3 protein: CASIIGLPNSMDTQYF. This chain connects TRBV12-3 or TRBV12-4 to TRBJ2-3; TCRdb's D call, TRBD1, is unchecked because there is no DNA. The CDR3 is 16 residues long.

The chain uses TRBV10-2 and TRBJ1-3. The CDR3 runs to 12 residues. Per the germline V gene, CDR1 is WSHSY and CDR2 is SAAADI. Here the CDR3 reads CAISGSGNTIYF.

This rearrangement joins TRBV24-1 to TRBJ2-2; TCRdb's assignment of TRBD2 cannot be checked, as there is no DNA. CDR3 length equals 15 residues. Germline values: CDR1 KGHDR, CDR2 SFDVKD. CDR3 protein: CATSHSGTNTGELFF.

This chain connects TRBV4-1 to TRBJ2-1; TCRdb returns TRBD2, unconfirmable since there is no DNA. Germline V gives CDR1 MGHRA, CDR2 YSYEKL. The CDR3 has 17 amino acids. The CDR3 reads CASRGLAGLSSYNEQFF.

The chain combines TRBV9 with TRBJ2-2; TCRdb indicates TRBD2, and absent DNA this call remains unverified. The CDR3 contains 17 residues. The germline V gene has CDR1 SGDLS and CDR2 YYNGEE. CDR3 loop: CASSVLAGERGTGELFF.

This sequence joins TRBV10-3 and TRBJ1-4; without DNA, the TCRdb call of TRBD1 cannot be checked. Germline assignment: CDR1 ENHRY and CDR2 SYGVKD. This CDR3 contains 14 residues. CDR3 protein: CAISGTGAPEKLFF.

This sequence joins TRBV12-3 or TRBV12-4 and TRBJ2-4; with no DNA, the TCRdb D assignment of TRBD1 cannot be verified. The CDR3 covers 17 residues. The CDR3 reads CASSLVLGQIAKNIQYF.

The chain links TRBV20-1 to TRBJ2-5; TCRdb gives TRBD2 as the D gene, but with no DNA this cannot be confirmed. Germline values: CDR1 DFQATT, CDR2 SNEGSKA (reference sequence). This CDR3 is built from 15 residues. CDR3 sequence: CSANRSGRSQETQYF.

This chain joins TRBV12-3 or TRBV12-4 and TRBJ1-6; TCRdb proposes TRBD1, but this gene call is untestable without DNA. This CDR3 has 14 residues. The CDR3 protein is CASSLRGNSSPLHF.

The genes are TRBV6-5 and TRBJ2-7; TCRdb proposes TRBD1, but this gene call is untestable without DNA. The length of the CDR3 is 13 residues. Germline V gene sequence: CDR1 MNHEY, CDR2 SVGAGI. This CDR3 is CASSRQTNYEQYF.